Listed below are T cell receptor beta chains from one sample, sequenced in a study of OX40 agonist ivuxolimab in advanced cancers. TCRdb keeps only in-frame clones here, not all; method: immunoSEQ multiplex PCR. Of some 100,000 clones listed, under 90% are singletons. The source was CD4+ or CD8+ T cells sorted from blood, collected in a trial of the OX40 agonist ivuxolimab. These receptors all come from an adult with an advanced solid tumor such as melanoma, head and neck, liver or kidney cancer. CDR3s include the opening cysteine and the closing phenylalanine or tryptophan. The order of the fields is D gene, J gene, V gene, clone size, CDR3 protein, CDR3 DNA. The D gene is left open where the match is weak. Only part of the rows carry a size: once, few, many, or a class if the clone is expanded.

NA | TRBJ2-5 | TRBV29-1 | NA | CSVEEVSALQETQYF | TGCAGCGTTGAAGAGGTCTCGGCCCTCCAAGAGACCCAGTACTTC
NA | TRBJ1-1 | TRBV10-3 | few | CAISDTSGSAEAFF | TGTGCCATCAGTGACACCTCAGGGTCGGCTGAAGCTTTCTTT
NA | TRBJ2-7 | TRBV11-3 | NA | CASSLAGFDEQYF | TGTGCCAGCAGCTTGGCGGGATTCGACGAGCAGTACTTC
TRBD1 | TRBJ2-3 | TRBV2 | NA | CASSVLFDRVVDTDTQYF | TGTGCCAGCAGTGTACTATTTGACAGGGTTGTGGACACAGATACGCAGTATTTT
NA | TRBJ2-1 | TRBV6-1 | once | CASSPGENEQFF | TGTGCCAGCAGCCCCGGTGAGAATGAGCAGTTCTTC
TRBD1 | TRBJ1-2 | TRBV7-9 | NA | CASSLGGQGYGYTF | TGTGCCAGCAGCTTAGGTGGACAGGGGTATGGCTACACCTTC
NA | TRBJ2-7 | TRBV6-1 | NA | CATEGSGSYEQYF | TGTGCCACAGAGGGGTCGGGGTCCTACGAGCAGTACTTC
NA | TRBJ2-7 | TRBV28 | NA | CASSLRRYEQYF | TGTGCCAGCAGCCTACGACGCTACGAGCAGTACTTC
NA | TRBJ2-1 | TRBV6-4 | NA | CASSDGGASSAERVSYNEQFF | TGTGCCAGCAGTGACGGGGGGGCGTCTAGCGCCGAGAGAGTTTCCTACAATGAGCAGTTCTTC
NA | TRBJ2-7 | TRBV19 | NA | CASSIRRGSYEQYF | TGTGCCAGTAGTATAAGACGGGGATCCTACGAGCAGTACTTC
NA | TRBJ1-6 | TRBV5-4 | NA | CASSLAENSPLHF | TGTGCCAGCAGCTTGGCGGAGAATTCACCCCTCCACTTT
TRBD1 | TRBJ2-7 | TRBV11-2 | few | CASSLKPGQGPVQYF | TGTGCCAGCAGCCTTAAACCGGGACAGGGGCCGGTGCAGTACTTC
TRBD2 | TRBJ2-3 | TRBV29-1 | NA | CSVEPLASLTDTQYF | TGCAGCGTTGAACCACTAGCGAGCCTCACAGATACGCAGTATTTT
TRBD2 | TRBJ2-3 | TRBV11-2 | NA | CASSLGGFSATDTQYF | TGTGCCAGCAGCTTGGGAGGGTTCAGTGCCACAGATACGCAGTATTTT
NA | TRBJ1-2 | TRBV6-6 | NA | CASSYQGEDGYTF | TGTGCCAGCAGTTACCAGGGTGAGGATGGCTACACCTTC
NA | TRBJ2-3 | TRBV7-9 | NA | CASSLGDATDTQYF | TGTGCCAGCAGCTTAGGTGACGCTACAGATACGCAGTATTTT
NA | TRBJ2-2 | TRBV7-9 | NA | CASSLGAGELFF | TGTGCCAGCAGCTTGGGAGCCGGGGAGCTGTTTTTT
NA | TRBJ2-7 | TRBV11-3 | NA | CASSRTATYEQYF | TGTGCCAGCTCTAGGACTGCTACCTACGAGCAGTACTTC
NA | TRBJ2-5 | TRBV19 | NA | CASSFQGGETQYF | TGTGCCAGTAGTTTCCAGGGTGGAGAGACCCAGTACTTC